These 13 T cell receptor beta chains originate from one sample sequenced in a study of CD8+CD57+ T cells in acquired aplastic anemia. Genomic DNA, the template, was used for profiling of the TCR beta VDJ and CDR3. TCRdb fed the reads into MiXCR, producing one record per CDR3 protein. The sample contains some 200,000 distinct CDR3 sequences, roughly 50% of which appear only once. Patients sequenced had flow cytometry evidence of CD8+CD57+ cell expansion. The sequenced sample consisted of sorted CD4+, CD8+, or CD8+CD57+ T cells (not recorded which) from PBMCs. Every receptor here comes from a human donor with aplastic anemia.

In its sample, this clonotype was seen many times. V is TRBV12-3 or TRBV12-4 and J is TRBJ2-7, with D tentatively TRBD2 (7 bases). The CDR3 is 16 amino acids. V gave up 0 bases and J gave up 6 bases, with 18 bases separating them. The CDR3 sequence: CASSLAGRGGAVEQYF. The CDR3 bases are TGTGCCAGCAGTTTAGCCGGTCGAGGGGGGGCCGTCGAGCAGTACTTC.

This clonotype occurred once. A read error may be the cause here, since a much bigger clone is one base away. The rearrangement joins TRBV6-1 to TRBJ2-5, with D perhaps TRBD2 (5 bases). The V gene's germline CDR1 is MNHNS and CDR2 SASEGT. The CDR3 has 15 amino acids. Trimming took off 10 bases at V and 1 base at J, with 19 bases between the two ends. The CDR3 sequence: CATSQGSKGQETQYF. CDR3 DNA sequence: TGTGCCACCTCTCAAGGGAGTAAGGGCCAAGAGACCCAGTACTTC.

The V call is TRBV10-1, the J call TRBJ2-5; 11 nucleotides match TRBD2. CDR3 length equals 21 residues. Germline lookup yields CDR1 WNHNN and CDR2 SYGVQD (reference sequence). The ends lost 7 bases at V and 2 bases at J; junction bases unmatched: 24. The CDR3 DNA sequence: TGCGCCAGCACCCCTGGGGTTAGCGGGAGGGCCGCCAAAGGACTACAAGAGACCCAGTACTTC. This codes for CASTPGVSGRAAKGLQETQYF.

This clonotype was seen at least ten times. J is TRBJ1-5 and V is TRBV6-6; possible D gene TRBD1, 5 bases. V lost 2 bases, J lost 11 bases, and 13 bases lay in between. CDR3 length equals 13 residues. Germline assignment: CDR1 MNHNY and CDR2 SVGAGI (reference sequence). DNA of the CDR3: TGTGCCAGCAGTTACGACAGATTGGCGGCCCAGCATTTT. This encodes CASSYDRLAAQHF.

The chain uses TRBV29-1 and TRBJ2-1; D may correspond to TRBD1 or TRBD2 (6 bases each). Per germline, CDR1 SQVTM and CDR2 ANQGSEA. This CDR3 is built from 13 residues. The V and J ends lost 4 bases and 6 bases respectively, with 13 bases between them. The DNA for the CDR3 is TGCAGCGTTGTGGGGGGCGAATTCAATGAGCAGTTCTTC. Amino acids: CSVVGGEFNEQFF.

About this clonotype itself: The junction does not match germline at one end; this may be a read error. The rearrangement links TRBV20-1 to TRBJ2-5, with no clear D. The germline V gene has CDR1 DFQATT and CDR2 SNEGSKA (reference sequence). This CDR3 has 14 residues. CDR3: CIASGSGQQETQYF. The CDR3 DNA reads TGCATTGCTAGTGGGTCAGGCCAACAAGAGACCCAGTACTTC.

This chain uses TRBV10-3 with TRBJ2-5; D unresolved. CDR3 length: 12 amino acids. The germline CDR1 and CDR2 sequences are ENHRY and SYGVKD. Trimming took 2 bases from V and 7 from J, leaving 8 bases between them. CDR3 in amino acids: CAISENRLTQYF. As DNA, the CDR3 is TGTGCCATCAGTGAGAATAGGTTGACCCAGTACTTC.

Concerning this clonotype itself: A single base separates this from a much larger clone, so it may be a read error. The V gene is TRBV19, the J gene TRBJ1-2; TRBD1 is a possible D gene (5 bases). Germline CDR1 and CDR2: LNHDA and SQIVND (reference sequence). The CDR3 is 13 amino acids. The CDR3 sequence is CAGSFTGPYGYTF. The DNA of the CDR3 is TGTGCCGGTAGTTTTACAGGCCCCTATGGCTACACCTTC.

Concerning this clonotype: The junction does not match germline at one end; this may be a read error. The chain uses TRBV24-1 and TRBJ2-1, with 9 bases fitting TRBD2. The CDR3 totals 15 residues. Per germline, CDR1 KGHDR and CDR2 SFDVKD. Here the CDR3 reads CSASPPGLAHNEQFF. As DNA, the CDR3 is TGCAGTGCTTCACCGCCGGGACTAGCCCACAATGAGCAGTTCTTC.

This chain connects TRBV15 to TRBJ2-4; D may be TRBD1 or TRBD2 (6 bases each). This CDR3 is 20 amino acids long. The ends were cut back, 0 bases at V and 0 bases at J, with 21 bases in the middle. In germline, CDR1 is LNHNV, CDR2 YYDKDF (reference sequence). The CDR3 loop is CATSRDQWEDSSIAKNIQYF. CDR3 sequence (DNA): TGTGCCACCAGCAGAGATCAGTGGGAGGACAGTTCTATAGCCAAAAACATTCAGTACTTC.

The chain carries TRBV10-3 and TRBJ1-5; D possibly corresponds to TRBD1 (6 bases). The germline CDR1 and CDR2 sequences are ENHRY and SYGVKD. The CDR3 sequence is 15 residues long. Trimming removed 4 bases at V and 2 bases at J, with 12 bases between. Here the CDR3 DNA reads TGTGCCATCAGTGCTTCAGGGGATGGCAATCAGCCCCAGCATTTT. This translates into CAISASGDGNQPQHF.

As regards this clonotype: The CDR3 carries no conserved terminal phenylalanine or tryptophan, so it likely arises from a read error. The CDR3 DNA sequence: TGTGCCAGCAGTTCGGACAGGGCAATCACTGAAGCTTTCCTT. This sequence encodes CASSSDRAITEAFL. The chain links TRBV27 to TRBJ1-1, with 8 bases aligning to TRBD1. Germline V lookup: CDR1 MNHEY, CDR2 SMNVEV (reference sequence). Trimming cost V 4 bases and J 4 bases; bases outside gene matches: 5. The CDR3 has 14 amino acids.

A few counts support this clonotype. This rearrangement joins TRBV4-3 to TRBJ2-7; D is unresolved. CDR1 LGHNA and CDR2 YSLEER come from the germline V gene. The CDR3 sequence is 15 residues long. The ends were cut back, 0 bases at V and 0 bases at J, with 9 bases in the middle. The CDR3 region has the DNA TGCGCCAGCAGCCAAGATGCCGCTAGCTCCTACGAGCAGTACTTC. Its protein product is CASSQDAASSYEQYF.